The 26 T cell receptor beta chains below were found in one sample sequenced in a study of shared clonotypes between healthy human individuals. The protocol was immunoSEQ multiplex PCR, while the TCRdb copy is restricted to in-frame clones and leaves out a portion. This table has 850,000 to 1,100,000 clones, approximately 80% appearing once. The specimen was memory CD4+ T cells from PBMCs. Subset defined: CD45RA-negative fraction. The receptors were gathered from a man aged 18 to 30 in good health. Some clones in this sample may be carry-over from other donors' samples.

The chain recombines TRBV4-2 with TRBJ2-7; the match to TRBD2 covers 12 bases. V trimming: 0 bases; J trimming: 3 bases; junction bases outside the gene matches: 15. The CDR3 is 20 residues long. CDR1 is LGHNA, CDR2 YNFKEQ, per germline. This CDR3 reads CASSQEGDRLAGAPVYEQYF. CDR3 nucleotide sequence: TGTGCCAGCAGCCAAGAGGGGGACAGACTAGCGGGAGCCCCAGTCTACGAGCAGTACTTC.

The chain couples TRBV29-1 to TRBJ2-5; possibly TRBD2 for D (6 bases). V lost 4 bases, J lost 5 bases, and 11 bases lay in between. In germline, CDR1 is SQVTM, CDR2 ANQGSEA. CDR3 length equals 12 residues. The CDR3 is CSVVISGETQYF. The CDR3 coding sequence is TGCAGCGTTGTGATTAGCGGTGAGACCCAGTACTTC.

The chain links TRBV6-6 to TRBJ2-5; TRBD2 aligns across 8 bases. Germline CDR1 is MNHNY and CDR2 is SVGAGI (reference sequence). This CDR3 contains 14 residues. Trimming took 5 bases from V and 5 from J; bases not matched to a gene: 7. The CDR3 DNA reads TGTGCCAGCAGTCCCGGGGGGGCGATGGAGACCCAGTACTTC. This encodes CASSPGGAMETQYF.

The J gene is TRBJ2-7, the V gene TRBV7-2; 7 positions match TRBD2. Germline CDR1 SGHTA, CDR2 FQGNSA. Trimming removed 1 base from V and 7 bases from J; junction bases left unmatched: 10. The CDR3 extends over 15 amino acids. CDR3 loop: CASSLEGGPTREQYF. The CDR3 DNA reads as TGTGCCAGCAGCTTAGAGGGAGGGCCTACGAGGGAGCAGTACTTC.

This clone was observed a few times. The chain uses TRBV25-1 and TRBJ1-2, with 8 bases fitting TRBD1. The CDR3 covers 16 residues. V shed 5 bases and J 3 bases; nucleotides not matched to a gene: 11. Germline V gene data show CDR1 as MGHDK and CDR2 as SYGVNS. As DNA, the CDR3 is TGTGCCAGCAGTCCAGATTCCGGGACAGGAGACTATGGCTACACCTTC. This codes for CASSPDSGTGDYGYTF.

This sequence joins TRBV6-1 and TRBJ1-5; D is undetermined. Germline V CDR1 and CDR2: MNHNS, SASEGT. The CDR3 length is 15 residues. Trimming left V 1 base short and J 2 bases short, with 9 bases between. CDR3 region: CASSEGTLGNQPQHF. The CDR3 coding sequence is TGTGCCAGCAGTGAAGGGACGCTCGGCAATCAGCCCCAGCATTTT.

The chain recombines TRBV10-3 with TRBJ1-1; 8 bases are shared with TRBD1. Germline values: CDR1 ENHRY, CDR2 SYGVKD. The V gene end was trimmed by 10 bases and the J gene end by 7 bases; junction bases not matched to a gene: 14. The CDR3 sequence is 14 residues long. The CDR3 DNA sequence: TGTGCCACCCAACCGGGACAGGCAACTTATGAAGCTTTCTTT. It yields the protein CATQPGQATYEAFF.

This chain joins TRBV10-3 and TRBJ1-1; TRBD1 matches 7 bases. CDR3 length: 16 amino acids. After removal of 1 base from V and 4 bases from J, the junction contained 9 bases not matched to a gene. CDR1 is ENHRY, CDR2 SYGVKD, per germline. CDR3 protein: CAISELGQLTGTEAFF. CDR3 DNA sequence: TGTGCCATCAGTGAGTTGGGACAGCTAACGGGCACTGAAGCTTTCTTT.

V is TRBV7-2 and J is TRBJ2-7; 12 bases map to TRBD2. The germline CDR1 and CDR2 sequences are SGHTA and FQGNSA. CDR3 length: 16 residues. J lost 7 bases, V lost 0 bases, and 7 bases had no gene match. CDR3 sequence reads: CASSLAVGGLAGEQYF. DNA for the CDR3: TGTGCCAGCAGCTTAGCAGTCGGGGGACTAGCGGGTGAGCAGTACTTC.

Only a few counts were recorded for this clone. The chain is built from TRBV5-4 and TRBJ2-1; 12 bases are shared with TRBD2. There are 19 residues in the CDR3. CDR1 and CDR2 from the germline V gene are SGHNT and YYREEE (reference sequence). With 0 bases clipped from V and 6 bases from J, the junction kept 13 bases outside the gene matches. In nucleotides, the CDR3 is TGTGCCAGCAGCTTGGGGCCGAGAGGCGGACTAGCGGGGCCCAATGAGCAGTTCTTC. The encoded protein is CASSLGPRGGLAGPNEQFF.

This chain links TRBV28 with TRBJ1-5, with 12 positions matching TRBD1. Germline loops: CDR1 MDHEN, CDR2 SYDVKM. Losses at the gene ends were 4 bases for V and 7 bases for J; bases not matched to a gene: 5. The CDR3 sequence is 15 residues long. CDR3 sequence: CASSSGTGGTQPQHF. The DNA of the CDR3 is TGTGCCAGCAGTTCCGGGACAGGGGGCACGCAGCCCCAGCATTTT.

The J gene is TRBJ2-2, the V gene TRBV7-3; 10 bases align to TRBD2. This CDR3 has 15 amino acids. Looked up from germline, CDR1 is SGHTA and CDR2 is FQGTGA. The ends lost 3 bases at V and 4 bases at J; junction bases unmatched: 2. The CDR3 is CASSLASGSTGELFF. The CDR3 DNA follows: TGTGCCAGCAGCTTGGCTAGCGGGAGCACCGGGGAGCTGTTTTTT.

The chain carries TRBV19 and TRBJ2-1; 14 bases agree with TRBD2. There are 17 residues in the CDR3. Germline CDR1 LNHDA, CDR2 SQIVND (reference sequence). V shed 5 bases, J shed 2 bases, and the junction held 5 bases outside the gene matches. The CDR3: CASSGTSGSKTYNEQFF. The CDR3, as DNA: TGTGCCAGTAGTGGGACTAGCGGGAGTAAAACCTACAATGAGCAGTTCTTC.

Comments on this clone: Other DNA sequences in the sample encode the same CDR3. The CDR3 coding sequence is TGTGCCAGCAGTTACGGGTATGGCTACACCTTC. As protein: CASSYGYGYTF. This chain links TRBV6-6 with TRBJ1-2; D is ambiguous. The CDR3 is made up of 11 amino acids. Germline V CDR1 and CDR2: MNHNY, SVGAGI (reference sequence). V dropped 2 bases and J dropped 5 bases, with 3 bases sitting between them.

This chain joins TRBV23-1 and TRBJ2-7; D not resolved. TRBV23-1 is an ORF, with its function uncertain. V shed 7 bases and J shed 6 bases, with 7 bases lying between them. This CDR3 is 10 amino acids long. The CDR3 bases are TGCGCCAGCACGCGATGCGAGCAGTACTTC. Translation gives CASTRCEQYF.

The chain couples TRBV28 to TRBJ1-1, with D possibly TRBD1 on 5 matching bases. Per germline, CDR1 MDHEN and CDR2 SYDVKM. V was pared by 2 bases and J by 4 bases, with 11 bases between. The CDR3 is made up of 14 amino acids. The CDR3 DNA follows: TGTGCCAGCAGTTTAGGGGACCCTCTCACTGAAGCTTTCTTT. This encodes CASSLGDPLTEAFF.

The J gene is TRBJ2-3, the V gene TRBV4-3, with D maybe TRBD1 (6 bases). The CDR3 has 16 amino acids. Trimming removed 4 bases at V and 2 bases at J, with 16 bases between. Germline-derived CDR1 and CDR2 are LGHNA and YSLEER. The CDR3 region has the DNA TGCGCCAGCAGCCGGGAGCTCAGGGGCCACACAGATACGCAGTATTTT. Its translation: CASSRELRGHTDTQYF.

The rearrangement links TRBV4-1 to TRBJ1-2; 9 nucleotides agree with TRBD1. In germline, CDR1 is MGHRA, CDR2 YSYEKL. The CDR3 covers 16 residues. V gave up 0 bases and J gave up 4 bases; unmatched junction bases: 6. CDR3 DNA sequence: TGCGCCAGCAGCCAAGAACCGGGACAGGGCCTCTATGGCTACACCTTC. It specifies CASSQEPGQGLYGYTF.

The chain has TRBV5-1 and TRBJ1-2; D not certain. The V and J ends lost 0 bases and 7 bases respectively, with 10 bases between them. The CDR3 runs to 13 residues. Germline V gene sequence: CDR1 SGHRS, CDR2 YFSETQ. CDR3 residues: CASSLDWAAGYTF. The DNA of the CDR3 is TGCGCCAGCAGCTTGGATTGGGCAGCTGGCTACACCTTC.

In DNA, the CDR3 is TGCGCCAGCAGCCCCTTGGGCCAAGGGGAGACCCAGTACTTC. It encodes CASSPLGQGETQYF. The chain recombines TRBV5-1 with TRBJ2-5; D not resolved. CDR1 is SGHRS and CDR2 is YFSETQ in the germline V gene. The CDR3 length is 14 residues. V lost 4 bases and J lost 5, with 15 bases in between.

The CDR3 here is CASSLRVGAGGIHEQFF. In nucleotides, the CDR3 is TGTGCCAGCAGTTTAAGAGTGGGGGCGGGAGGCATCCATGAGCAGTTCTTC. J is TRBJ2-1 and V is TRBV28, with 8 bases lining up with TRBD2. J gave up 8 bases and V 2 bases, and 14 bases lay outside the gene matches. The CDR3 contains 17 residues. Per germline, CDR1 MDHEN and CDR2 SYDVKM.

This rearrangement joins TRBV6-6 to TRBJ1-2, with 8 bases matching TRBD1. Losses at the gene ends were 2 bases for V and 4 bases for J; bases not matched to a gene: 3. CDR3 size: 14 residues. Germline CDR1 reads MNHNY; CDR2 reads SVGAGI (reference sequence). The DNA of the CDR3 is TGTGCCAGCAGTTACCCGACAGGGGCCTATGGCTACACCTTC. Translating it yields CASSYPTGAYGYTF.

V usage is TRBV27 and J usage is TRBJ1-4; D not certain. The V end lost 3 bases, the J end lost 2 bases, and 7 bases lay between the germline ends. CDR1 and CDR2 (germline): MNHEY, SMNVEV (reference sequence). This CDR3 is built from 14 residues. CDR3 nucleotides: TGTGCCAGCAGTTTCGGTGGTACTAATGAAAAACTGTTTTTT. Amino acids: CASSFGGTNEKLFF.

This clone is a singleton in its sample. This likely stems from a read error, as it lies one base from a far larger clone. J is TRBJ2-1 and V is TRBV29-1; 9 nucleotides agree with TRBD1. V dropped 6 bases and J dropped 6; count of bases not matched to a gene: 6. This CDR3 region has 13 residues. Germline assignment: CDR1 SQVTM and CDR2 ANQGSEA. The CDR3, as DNA: TGCAGCGTCGGGACAGGGCTGGTCAATGAGCAGTTCTTC. It encodes CSVGTGLVNEQFF.

The gene calls are TRBV28 and TRBJ1-2; tentative D call: TRBD1 (5 bases). The CDR3 has 13 amino acids. Germline V gene data show CDR1 as MDHEN and CDR2 as SYDVKM. V was clipped by 7 bases and J by 4 bases, with 13 bases between them. The CDR3: CASTSPGGYGYTF. The CDR3 nucleotides are TGTGCCAGCACCTCTCCCGGGGGCTATGGCTACACCTTC.

With respect to this clone: Other nucleotide sequences from this sample produce the same CDR3. The chain links TRBV7-9 to TRBJ2-7, with a tentative D call TRBD1 (6 bases). V was trimmed by 5 bases and J by 4 bases, leaving 9 bases between them. CDR3 length: 12 amino acids. The germline V gene has CDR1 SEHNR and CDR2 FQNEAQ (reference sequence). The CDR3 reads CASSRGSYEQYF. The DNA for the CDR3 is TGTGCCAGCAGCAGGGGGTCGTACGAGCAGTACTTC.